This T cell receptor (beta chain) came from a study of blood T cell repertoires in COVID-19. This CDR3 is built from 13 residues. Deletions cut 3 bases from V and 5 bases from J, with 10 bases between. CDR1 GTSNPN and CDR2 SVGIG come from the germline V gene (reference sequence). Produced via immunoSEQ multiplex PCR; TCRdb's table is partial and in-frame only. The sample consists of 200,000 to 250,000 clones, approximately 84% of them appearing once. The chain combines TRBV30 with TRBJ2-2; D perhaps matches TRBD2 (5 bases). The sequence derives from a woman under 40 who had recovered from COVID-19. The sequenced sample was peripheral blood. CDR3 in DNA: TGTGCCTGGAGGTCAACTAGTACCGGGGAGCTGTTTTTT. This sequence encodes CAWRSTSTGELFF.